This T cell receptor (beta chain) is from a study of somatic mutations in cytotoxic T cells in rheumatoid arthritis. Study in general: A roughly 32 ml EDTA sample of patient blood was drawn right after diagnosis, before any treatment. Using a FACSAria II or Sony SH800, a portion of the V beta antibody-stained T-cell populations were flow-sorted at nearly 100% purity, and among those populations were V beta1+ cells that were then sequenced for TCRB.

Here immunoSEQ multiplex PCR was the method, and the copy in TCRdb shows in-frame clones only, minus some. The table lists around 19,000 clones, 68% of them singletons. Study-level results: Per patient, the largest CD8+ clone was found to exceed 20% of CD8+ cells in about an eighth of the 65 cases. CD8+ T cells showed clonality that did not differ significantly between patients with rheumatoid arthritis and age-matched healthy controls.

There are 18 residues in the CDR3. V lost 0 bases, J lost 0 bases, and 15 bases lay in between. Per germline, CDR1 LNHNV and CDR2 YYDKDF (reference sequence). For this clone: The antigen is not known.

V usage is TRBV15 and J usage is TRBJ1-5; no firm D call. The clonotype was recovered from an adult with rheumatoid arthritis. The source material was CD8+ T cells sorted from blood. CDR3 sequence reads: CATSRESNTGDSNQPQHF. Here the CDR3 DNA reads TGTGCCACCAGCAGAGAGTCGAATACGGGAGATAGCAATCAGCCCCAGCATTTT.